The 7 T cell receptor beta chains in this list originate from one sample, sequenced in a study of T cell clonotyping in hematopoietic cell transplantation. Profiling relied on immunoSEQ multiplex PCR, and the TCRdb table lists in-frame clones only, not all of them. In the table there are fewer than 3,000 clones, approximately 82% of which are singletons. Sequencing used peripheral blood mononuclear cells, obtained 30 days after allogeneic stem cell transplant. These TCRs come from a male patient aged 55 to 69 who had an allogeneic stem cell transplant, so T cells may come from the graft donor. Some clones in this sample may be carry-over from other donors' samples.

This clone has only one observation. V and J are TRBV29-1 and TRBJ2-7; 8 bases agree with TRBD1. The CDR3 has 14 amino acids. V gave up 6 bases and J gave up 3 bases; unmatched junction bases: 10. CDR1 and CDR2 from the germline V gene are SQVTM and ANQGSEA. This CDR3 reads CSVELPGQVYEQYF. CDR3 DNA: TGCAGCGTCGAGTTACCGGGACAGGTCTACGAGCAGTACTTC.

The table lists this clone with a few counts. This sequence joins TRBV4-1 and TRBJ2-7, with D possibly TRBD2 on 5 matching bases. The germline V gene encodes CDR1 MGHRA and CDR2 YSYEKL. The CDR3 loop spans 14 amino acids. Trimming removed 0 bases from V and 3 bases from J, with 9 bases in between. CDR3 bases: TGCGCCAGCAGCCAAGATTCGGGATTCTACGAGCAGTACTTC. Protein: CASSQDSGFYEQYF.

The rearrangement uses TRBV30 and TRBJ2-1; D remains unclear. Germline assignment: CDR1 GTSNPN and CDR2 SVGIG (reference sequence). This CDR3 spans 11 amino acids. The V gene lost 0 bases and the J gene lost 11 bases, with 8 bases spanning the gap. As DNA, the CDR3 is TGTGCCTGGAGTGTACAGTATCAGCAGTTCTTC. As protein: CAWSVQYQQFF. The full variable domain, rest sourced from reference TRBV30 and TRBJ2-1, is SQTIHQWPATLVQPVGSPLSLECTVEGTSNPNLYWYRQAAGRGLQLLFYSVGIGQISSEVPQNLSASRPQDRQFILSSKKLLLSDSGFYLCAWSVQYQQFFGPGTRLTVL.

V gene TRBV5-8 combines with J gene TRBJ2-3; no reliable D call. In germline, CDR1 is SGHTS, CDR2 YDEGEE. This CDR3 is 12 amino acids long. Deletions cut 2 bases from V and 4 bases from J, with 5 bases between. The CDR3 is CASSFPPDTQYF. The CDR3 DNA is TGTGCCAGCAGCTTCCCCCCAGATACGCAGTATTTT.

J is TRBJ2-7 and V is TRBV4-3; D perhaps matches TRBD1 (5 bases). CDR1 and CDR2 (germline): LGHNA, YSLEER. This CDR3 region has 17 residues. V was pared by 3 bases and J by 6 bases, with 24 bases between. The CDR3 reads CASSHRTLSPRAGEQYF. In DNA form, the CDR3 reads TGCGCCAGCAGCCATAGGACACTAAGCCCCCGGGCCGGCGAGCAGTACTTC.

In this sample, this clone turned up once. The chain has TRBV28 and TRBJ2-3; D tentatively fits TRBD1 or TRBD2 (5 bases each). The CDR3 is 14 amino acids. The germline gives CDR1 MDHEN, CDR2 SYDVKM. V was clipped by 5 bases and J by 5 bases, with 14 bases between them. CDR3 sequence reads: CASSPGTERDTQYF. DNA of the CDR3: TGTGCCAGCAGTCCCGGGACGGAAAGAGATACGCAGTATTTT.

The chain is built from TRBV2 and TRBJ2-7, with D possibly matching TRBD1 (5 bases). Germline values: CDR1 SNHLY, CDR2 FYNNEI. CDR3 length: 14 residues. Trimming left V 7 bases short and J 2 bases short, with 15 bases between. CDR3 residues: CASTFYQGTYEQYF. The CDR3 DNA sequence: TGTGCCAGCACCTTCTATCAGGGAACCTACGAGCAGTACTTC.